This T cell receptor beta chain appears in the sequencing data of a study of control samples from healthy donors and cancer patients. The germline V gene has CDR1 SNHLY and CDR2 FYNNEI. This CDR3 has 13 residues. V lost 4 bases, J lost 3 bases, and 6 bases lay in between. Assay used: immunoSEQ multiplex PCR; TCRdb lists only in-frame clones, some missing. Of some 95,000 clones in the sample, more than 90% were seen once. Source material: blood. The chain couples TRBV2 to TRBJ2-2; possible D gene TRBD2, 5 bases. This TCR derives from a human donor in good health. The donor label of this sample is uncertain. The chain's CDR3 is CASSGGYTGELFF. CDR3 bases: TGTGCCAGCAGTGGAGGGTACACCGGGGAGCTGTTTTTT.